The 21 T cell receptor beta chains given below trace back to one sample, sequenced in a study of Ad26.COV2.S vaccination and SARS-CoV-2 variants. The table came from immunoSEQ multiplex PCR; TCRdb's copy has only in-frame clones and leaves some out. The repertoire holds 250,000 to 300,000 clones, with approximately 89% as singletons. Treatment meaning: around 19 received Ad26.COV2.S at low or high dose, single or two shots; roughly 5 received placebo; per-sample allocation not given. Sampling occurred on day 63 after the first vaccine or placebo injection. The sample was peripheral blood, taken in a trial of Ad26.COV2.S vaccine versus placebo. Receptor source: a person between 18 and 65 years old who received the Ad26.COV2.S COVID-19 vaccine or a placebo.

V and J are TRBV27 and TRBJ2-1; tentative D call: TRBD2 (5 bases). Germline loops: CDR1 MNHEY, CDR2 SMNVEV (reference sequence). The CDR3 loop spans 15 amino acids. V lost 6 bases and J lost 14, with 26 bases in between. This CDR3 is CASSRRGGGYLTEFF. In DNA, the CDR3 is TGTGCCAGCAGCCGCCGCGGAGGTGGGTACCTCACGGAGTTCTTC.

This clone occurred once. The gene calls are TRBV18 and TRBJ2-7; 11 bases are a match to TRBD1. Germline lookup yields CDR1 KGHSH and CDR2 LQKENI. The V and J ends lost 2 bases and 6 bases, in that order; junction bases with no gene match: 15. CDR3 length equals 18 residues. Here the CDR3 DNA reads TGTGCCAGCTCACCAAAGACCCCGGGACAGGGGGTTTTTATCGAGCAGTACTTC. Protein product: CASSPKTPGQGVFIEQYF.

This chain uses TRBV10-3 with TRBJ2-3, with D tentatively TRBD1 or TRBD2 (5 bases each). The CDR3 runs 12 residues. The germline V gene has CDR1 ENHRY and CDR2 SYGVKD. Trimming shortened V by 6 bases and J by 2 bases, and 6 bases separated the two germline ends. Here the CDR3 reads CAISGTTDTQYF. In DNA, the CDR3 is TGTGCCATCAGCGGGACCACAGATACGCAGTATTTT.

The V gene is TRBV5-5, the J gene TRBJ1-6, with D possibly matching TRBD1 (5 bases). The CDR3 has 13 residues. Looked up from germline, CDR1 is SGHKS and CDR2 is YYEKEE (reference sequence). V dropped 6 bases and J dropped 7 bases, with 11 bases sitting between them. The CDR3 reads CASNLDRNSPLHF. DNA of the CDR3: TGTGCCAGCAACCTAGACAGAAATTCACCCCTCCACTTT.

As to this clone: This clone may be a read error of a much larger clone one base away. Other DNA sequences in this sample translate to the same CDR3. The rearrangement links TRBV7-9 to TRBJ2-2; 7 bases align to TRBD1. From germline, CDR1 is SEHNR and CDR2 FQNEAQ (reference sequence). There are 15 residues in the CDR3. V lost 5 bases and J lost 1; bases outside the gene matches: 4. This CDR3 reads CASSLRDRNTGELFF. CDR3 coding DNA: TGTGCCAGCAGCCTACGGGACAGGAACACCGGGGAGCTGTTTTTT.

This clone was seen just once. The V gene is TRBV2, the J gene TRBJ1-4; 9 bases fit TRBD1. Trimming removed 8 bases from V and 8 bases from J; junction bases left unmatched: 9. Germline V gives CDR1 SNHLY, CDR2 FYNNEI. CDR3 length equals 14 residues. The CDR3 spells CASATGTGKEKLFF. The DNA of the CDR3 is TGTGCCAGCGCAACCGGGACAGGGAAGGAAAAACTGTTTTTT.

CDR3 sequence (DNA): TGTGCCATCAGTGGTGGAGGGGGCTATGGCTACACCTTC. Its translation is CAISGGGGYGYTF. The V and J genes are TRBV10-3 and TRBJ1-2; D might be TRBD1 (6 bases). The germline V and J ends were trimmed by 4 bases and 4 bases, with 10 bases remaining between them. This CDR3 spans 13 amino acids. Germline lookup yields CDR1 ENHRY and CDR2 SYGVKD.

This sequence joins TRBV10-2 and TRBJ1-2, with D possibly TRBD1 on 6 matching bases. The V end lost 6 bases, the J end lost 7 bases, and 21 bases lay between the germline ends. The CDR3 sequence is 15 residues long. From germline, CDR1 is WSHSY and CDR2 SAAADI. Here the CDR3 reads CASREGTTGGGGYTF. CDR3 DNA sequence: TGCGCCAGCAGAGAAGGGACGACAGGAGGTGGTGGCTACACCTTC.

V gene TRBV25-1 combines with J gene TRBJ1-2; no reliable D call. The CDR3 extends over 15 amino acids. Germline CDR1 reads MGHDK; CDR2 reads SYGVNS. V lost 3 bases, J lost 0 bases, and 11 bases lay in between. In DNA, the CDR3 is TGTGCCAGCAGTGATGATCTACCGACTAACTATGGCTACACCTTC. This sequence encodes CASSDDLPTNYGYTF.

The rearrangement joins TRBV6-2 or TRBV6-3 to TRBJ2-7, with D perhaps TRBD1 or TRBD2 (5 bases each). Germline V gene lookup returns CDR1 MNHEY and CDR2 SVGEGT. V lost 0 bases, J lost 2 bases, and 11 bases lay in between. The CDR3 contains 15 residues. CDR3 in amino acids: CASSYSAGTTYEQYF. The CDR3 DNA reads TGTGCCAGCAGTTACTCAGCAGGGACGACCTACGAGCAGTACTTC.

The J gene is TRBJ2-7, the V gene TRBV7-2; TRBD1 agrees at 9 bases. The trim removed 3 bases at V and 1 base at J, leaving 4 bases unmatched. Germline CDR1 is SGHTA and CDR2 is FQGNSA. The CDR3 has 15 amino acids. The CDR3 sequence is CASSLGQGNSYEQYF. The CDR3 DNA reads as TGTGCCAGCAGCTTGGGACAGGGAAATTCCTACGAGCAGTACTTC.

The genes are TRBV2 and TRBJ2-1, with D unresolved. CDR1 SNHLY and CDR2 FYNNEI come from the germline V gene. The CDR3 contains 14 residues. V lost 7 bases to trimming and J lost 4 bases, with 14 bases between them. For the CDR3, the DNA is TGTGCCAGCATAGACGGTACCCGATACAATGAGCAGTTCTTC. Translating gives CASIDGTRYNEQFF.

The V gene is TRBV30, the J gene TRBJ1-1, with 9 positions matching TRBD1. This CDR3 region has 13 residues. In germline, CDR1 is GTSNPN, CDR2 SVGIG (reference sequence). Germline trimming cut 2 bases from V and 10 bases from J; bases unmatched to any gene: 8. The CDR3 nucleotides are TGTGCCTGGAGTCCGGACAGGGGAAAGGTAGCTTTCTTT. Its protein is CAWSPDRGKVAFF.

The sample holds one count of this clone. The rearrangement links TRBV3-1 (or the pseudogene TRBV3-2) to TRBJ2-7, with no clear D. The V and J ends lost 1 base and 0 bases respectively, with 10 bases between them. The CDR3 is 15 amino acids. Germline V gene sequence: CDR1 LGHDT, CDR2 YNNKEL (reference sequence). DNA for the CDR3: TGTGCCAGCAGCCAAGCTCCAAGCGTCTCCTACGAGCAGTACTTC. This sequence encodes CASSQAPSVSYEQYF.

This clone was detected only once. As DNA, the CDR3 is TGTGCCAGTAGTATAGGGTCAGCCCAGCCCCAGCATTTT. It translates to CASSIGSAQPQHF. The chain joins TRBV19 to TRBJ1-5; D gene uncertain. V lost 1 base to trimming and J lost 7 bases, with 8 bases between them. Per germline, CDR1 LNHDA and CDR2 SQIVND (reference sequence). The length of the CDR3 is 13 residues.

The rearrangement joins TRBV18 to TRBJ1-1, with TRBD1 identical over 9 bases. Germline-derived CDR1 and CDR2 are KGHSH and LQKENI. The CDR3 sequence is 15 residues long. The junction had 5 bases not matched to a gene; V was cut back by 4 bases and J by 2 bases. CDR3 sequence (DNA): TGTGCCAGCTCACGTGGGACAGGGATTAACACTGAAGCTTTCTTT. As protein: CASSRGTGINTEAFF.

The chain recombines TRBV6-5 with TRBJ2-3; TRBD2 agrees at 9 bases. J lost 5 bases, V lost 2 bases, and 8 bases had no gene match. This CDR3 contains 16 residues. The V gene's germline CDR1 is MNHEY and CDR2 SVGAGI. CDR3 loop: CASSYAAGGRRDTQYF. CDR3 DNA sequence: TGTGCCAGCAGTTACGCGGCGGGGGGGCGGCGAGATACGCAGTATTTT.

Worth noting for this clone: The sample contains more than one DNA sequence encoding this CDR3. This rearrangement joins TRBV2 to TRBJ1-5; D gene ambiguous. The V gene's germline CDR1 is SNHLY and CDR2 FYNNEI. Trimming removed 2 bases from V and 4 bases from J, with 3 bases in between. The CDR3 is made up of 12 amino acids. CDR3 amino acids: CASSEPNQPQHF. DNA of the CDR3: TGTGCCAGCAGTGAACCGAATCAGCCCCAGCATTTT.

The chain is built from TRBV5-4 and TRBJ2-2; D remains ambiguous. Germline V gene sequence: CDR1 SGHNT, CDR2 YYREEE (reference sequence). V lost 9 bases and J 4 bases, leaving 16 bases between the germline ends. The CDR3 consists of 14 residues. The DNA for the CDR3 is TGTGCCACCAAACCGACGTTTCCCACCGGGGAGCTGTTTTTT. As protein: CATKPTFPTGELFF.

The chain carries TRBV4-1 and TRBJ1-3; no clear D. Trimming shortened V by 2 bases and J by 2 bases, and 13 bases separated the two germline ends. The germline gives CDR1 MGHRA, CDR2 YSYEKL. The CDR3 loop spans 16 amino acids. DNA of the CDR3: TGCGCCAGCAGCCAACCCTCCCAGCTAACTGGAAACACCATATATTTT. Its translation: CASSQPSQLTGNTIYF.

The chain combines TRBV7-2 with TRBJ1-1; 9 bases match TRBD1. Germline lookup yields CDR1 SGHTA and CDR2 FQGNSA. The CDR3 has 17 amino acids. Trimming removed 4 bases from V and 4 bases from J; junction bases left unmatched: 13. In DNA form, the CDR3 reads TGTGCCAGCAGCTCAAGAGGGGGAAAGGACAGGGGCACTGAAGCTTTCTTT. Encoded protein: CASSSRGGKDRGTEAFF.